Below are 21 T cell receptor beta chains sequenced from a single sample in a study of blood T cell repertoires in COVID-19. Produced via immunoSEQ multiplex PCR; TCRdb's table is partial and in-frame only. The sample yields roughly 360,000 clones, about 87% seen once. The specimen was PBMCs or T cells enriched from blood (not recorded which). The receptors were gathered from a young man who had recovered from COVID-19.

The chain links TRBV2 to TRBJ1-2; maybe TRBD1 (6 bases). The CDR3 sequence is 16 residues long. Germline CDR1 is SNHLY and CDR2 is FYNNEI. With 6 bases removed from V and 4 bases from J, the gap between germline ends came to 21 bases. CDR3 DNA sequence: TGTGCCAGCAGAGTAACCGGGACCCTAGGGGGCTATGGCTACACCTTC. Translated, it gives CASRVTGTLGGYGYTF.

The chain uses TRBV30 and TRBJ1-6; 7 nucleotides agree with TRBD1. CDR3 length: 15 residues. Germline V gene lookup returns CDR1 GTSNPN and CDR2 SVGIG (reference sequence). Trimming removed 0 bases from V and 7 bases from J; junction bases left unmatched: 6. The CDR3 protein is CAWSVPDRENSPLHF. The CDR3 nucleotides are TGTGCCTGGAGTGTACCCGACAGGGAAAATTCACCCCTCCACTTT.

The chain recombines TRBV6-5 with TRBJ2-6, with 7 bases fitting TRBD1. Germline trimming cut 2 bases from V and 1 base from J; bases unmatched to any gene: 2. Germline loops: CDR1 MNHEY, CDR2 SVGAGI. The CDR3 spans 16 residues. CDR3 DNA sequence: TGTGCCAGCAGTTACCTACAGGGGTCTGGGGCCAACGTCCTGACTTTC. It is translated as CASSYLQGSGANVLTF.

The chain links TRBV5-6 to TRBJ1-3; D is possibly TRBD1 (6 bases). This CDR3 comprises 17 residues. Per the germline V gene, CDR1 is SGHDT and CDR2 is YYEEEE. V was clipped by 4 bases and J by 0 bases, with 17 bases between them. CDR3 coding DNA: TGTGCCAGCAGCCGGACAGTTTCCGAGGACTCTGGAAACACCATATATTTT. It is translated as CASSRTVSEDSGNTIYF.

The V and J genes are TRBV7-9 and TRBJ1-2, with 10 bases fitting TRBD1. Germline loops: CDR1 SEHNR, CDR2 FQNEAQ (reference sequence). The junction had 12 bases not matched to a gene; V was cut back by 5 bases and J by 6 bases. The length of the CDR3 is 16 residues. The CDR3 DNA reads as TGTGCCAGCAGCATCTCTTACGGACAGGGGGTAAATGGCTACACCTTC. This codes for CASSISYGQGVNGYTF.

The chain uses TRBV9 and TRBJ1-2; tentatively, D is TRBD1 (6 bases). This CDR3 comprises 15 residues. The V gene's germline CDR1 is SGDLS and CDR2 YYNGEE. The germline V and J ends were trimmed by 6 bases and 8 bases, with 23 bases remaining between them. CDR3: CASNHPGTLNEGYTF. The CDR3 nucleotides are TGTGCCAGCAACCATCCCGGGACATTAAACGAGGGCTACACCTTC.

V and J are TRBV3-1 (or the pseudogene TRBV3-2) and TRBJ1-1, with D unclear. Trimming removed 3 bases from V and 2 bases from J, with 10 bases in between. Germline V gene lookup returns CDR1 LGHDT and CDR2 YNNKEL (reference sequence). The CDR3 spans 14 residues. For the CDR3, the DNA is TGTGCCAGCAGCCACCTAGACGGAAACACTGAAGCTTTCTTT. Translating it yields CASSHLDGNTEAFF.

V gene TRBV12-5 combines with J gene TRBJ1-1; D might be TRBD1 (5 bases). Germline CDR1 and CDR2: LGHNT and FRNRAP. The ends were cut back, 0 bases at V and 5 bases at J, with 16 bases in the middle. The CDR3 consists of 16 residues. The CDR3 reads CASGLVLVRGGTEAFF. CDR3 bases: TGTGCTAGTGGTTTGGTACTGGTGAGGGGAGGTACTGAAGCTTTCTTT.

The chain uses TRBV7-8 and TRBJ1-2, with unresolved D. The CDR3 spans 15 residues. Germline values: CDR1 SGHVS, CDR2 FQNEAQ. V was clipped by 0 bases and J by 3 bases, with 11 bases between them. The CDR3 region has the DNA TGTGCCAGCAGCTTAGCGAGGCACTCGGACTATGGCTACACCTTC. Translated: CASSLARHSDYGYTF.

The rearrangement uses TRBV6-2 or TRBV6-3 and TRBJ1-6, with D maybe TRBD1 (6 bases). Trimming left V 3 bases short and J 7 bases short, with 19 bases between. Germline values: CDR1 MNHEY, CDR2 SVGEGT. The CDR3 length is 17 residues. The CDR3 is CASSYIPTGGQNSPLHF. The DNA of the CDR3 is TGTGCCAGCAGTTATATCCCGACGGGGGGGCAAAATTCACCCCTCCACTTT.

This clone was detected only once. The chain uses TRBV6-5 and TRBJ1-2; D unresolved. Trimming took off 5 bases at V and 1 base at J, with 11 bases between the two ends. Germline V CDR1 and CDR2: MNHEY, SVGAGI. The CDR3 covers 14 residues. The CDR3 loop is CASSITVLNYGYTF. In nucleotides, the CDR3 is TGTGCCAGCAGTATTACAGTTCTTAACTATGGCTACACCTTC.

This chain links TRBV3-1 (or the pseudogene TRBV3-2) with TRBJ1-2, with D unresolved. This CDR3 has 14 residues. The germline gives CDR1 LGHDT, CDR2 YNNKEL (reference sequence). V lost 4 bases, J lost 7 bases, and 16 bases lay in between. This CDR3 reads CASSPYGEGGGYTF. The CDR3 DNA follows: TGTGCCAGCAGCCCCTACGGGGAAGGTGGTGGCTACACCTTC.

DNA of the CDR3: TGTGCCAGCAGTACGGGACAGGGTTACACCGGGGAGCTGTTTTTT. Translating it yields CASSTGQGYTGELFF. V is TRBV11-2 and J is TRBJ2-2; TRBD1 matches 9 bases. The CDR3 extends over 15 amino acids. Looked up from germline, CDR1 is SGHAT and CDR2 is FQNNGV. V was pared by 6 bases and J by 3 bases, with 5 bases of the junction left unmatched. Variable domain in full (rest from reference TRBV11-2 and TRBJ2-2): EAGVAQSPRYKIIEKRQSVAFWCNPISGHATLYWYQQILGQGPKLLIQFQNNGVVDDSQLPKDRFSAERLKGVDSTLKIQPAKLEDSAVYLCASSTGQGYTGELFFGEGSRLTVL.

The rearrangement links TRBV9 to TRBJ2-3; weak D call: TRBD2 (6 bases). Per germline, CDR1 SGDLS and CDR2 YYNGEE. V was pared by 4 bases and J by 0 bases, with 12 bases between. The CDR3 contains 15 residues. The CDR3 DNA sequence: TGTGCCAGCAGCCTAAGTAGCGGAAGCACAGATACGCAGTATTTT. Translating it yields CASSLSSGSTDTQYF.

The chain recombines TRBV3-1 (or the pseudogene TRBV3-2) with TRBJ1-5; 10 bases are a match to TRBD1. The germline V gene encodes CDR1 LGHDT and CDR2 YNNKEL (reference sequence). There are 17 residues in the CDR3. The J segment lost 4 bases and the V segment lost 0 bases, leaving 6 bases of the junction unmatched. The CDR3 DNA follows: TGTGCCAGCAGCCAAGATGAAGGGGACAGGGGTAATCAGCCCCAGCATTTT. Translated: CASSQDEGDRGNQPQHF.

With regard to this clone: Other nucleotide sequences in the sample specify the same CDR3. The chain employs TRBV9 and TRBJ2-7, with 8 bases lining up with TRBD2. The CDR3 sequence is 14 residues long. The junction had 2 bases not matched to a gene; V was cut back by 0 bases and J by 3 bases. CDR1 and CDR2 from the germline V gene are SGDLS and YYNGEE. Written as DNA, the CDR3 is TGTGCCAGCAGCGTAGCGGGGGGGGGCTACGAGCAGTACTTC. Translated, it gives CASSVAGGGYEQYF. The full variable domain, rest sourced from reference TRBV9 and TRBJ2-7, is DSGVTQTPKHLITATGQRVTLRCSPRSGDLSVYWYQQSLDQGLQFLIQYYNGEERAKGNILERFSAQQFPDLHSELNLSSLELGDSALYFCASSVAGGGYEQYFGPGTRLTVT.

The chain uses TRBV18 and TRBJ1-1; D call uncertain. The CDR3 extends over 13 amino acids. The germline CDR1 and CDR2 sequences are KGHSH and LQKENI. With 6 bases removed from V and 0 bases from J, the gap between germline ends came to 8 bases. The CDR3 DNA sequence: TGTGCCAGCTCGCAACAACTGAACACTGAAGCTTTCTTT. It codes for CASSQQLNTEAFF. Full variable domain (outside the CDR3, taken from reference TRBV18 and TRBJ1-1): NAGVMQNPRHLVRRRGQEARLRCSPMKGHSHVYWYRQLPEEGLKFMVYLQKENIIDESGMPKERFSAEFPKEGPSILRIQQVVRGDSAAYFCASSQQLNTEAFFGQGTRLTVV.

This chain joins TRBV29-1 and TRBJ1-2; a weak D match, TRBD1 (6 bases). Per the germline V gene, CDR1 is SQVTM and CDR2 is ANQGSEA. This CDR3 has 15 amino acids. Trimming removed 2 bases at V and 3 bases at J, with 16 bases between. As DNA, the CDR3 is TGCAGCGTTGAACCCCATGGGAACAGGGACTATGGCTACACCTTC. Its translation: CSVEPHGNRDYGYTF.

V usage is TRBV2 and J usage is TRBJ2-3, with 7 nucleotides matching TRBD2. The CDR3 loop spans 17 amino acids. V lost 3 bases to trimming and J lost 0 bases; unmatched junction nucleotides: 9. Germline values: CDR1 SNHLY, CDR2 FYNNEI. The CDR3 region is CASSERAGVFSTDTQYF. DNA for the CDR3: TGTGCCAGCAGTGAGAGGGCGGGGGTTTTTAGCACAGATACGCAGTATTTT.

This chain joins TRBV19 and TRBJ1-1; 7 nucleotides agree with TRBD1. This CDR3 is 15 amino acids long. Germline CDR1 is LNHDA and CDR2 is SQIVND (reference sequence). The J segment lost 5 bases and the V segment lost 3 bases, leaving 9 bases of the junction unmatched. The CDR3 here is CASSIRRDRDTEAFF. The CDR3 region has the DNA TGTGCCAGTAGTATCCGTCGGGACAGAGATACTGAAGCTTTCTTT. The whole variable domain, remainder taken from reference TRBV19 and TRBJ1-1, is DGGITQSPKYLFRKEGQNVTLSCEQNLNHDAMYWYRQDPGQGLRLIYYSQIVNDFQKGDIAEGYSVSREKKESFPLTVTSAQKNPTAFYLCASSIRRDRDTEAFFGQGTRLTVV.

The chain couples TRBV20-1 to TRBJ2-7; no clear D gene. Per germline, CDR1 DFQATT and CDR2 SNEGSKA (reference sequence). The CDR3 is 12 residues long. The V gene lost 3 bases and the J gene lost 2 bases, with 8 bases spanning the gap. The CDR3 DNA sequence: TGCAGTGCTAGTAATTCAGCCTACGAGCAGTACTTC. It translates to CSASNSAYEQYF.